These T cell receptor beta chains were read from a single sample in a study of long-term antiretroviral therapy in people with HIV. Assay: immunoSEQ multiplex PCR; the TCRdb copy retains only in-frame clones and omits some. The table lists about 17,000 clones, around 89% of them singletons. The sequencing here drew on unsorted PBMCs, taken 6.9 years after starting antiretroviral therapy. Source of these receptors: a man over 45 with HIV. Both conserved end residues are part of each CDR3. A D gene is named only where the DNA matches it firmly. Part of the rows lack a size; the others show once, few, many or a class for expanded clones.

>TRBV30|TRBJ2-3|NA|NA
TGTGCCTGGAGAAAACAGGGTGGAGATACGCAGTATTTT
CAWRKQGGDTQYF
>TRBV10-2|TRBJ2-4|NA|NA
TGCGCCAGCAGTGATTTTGGAGCCAAAAACATTCAGTACTTC
CASSDFGAKNIQYF
>TRBV29-1|TRBJ1-1|NA|NA
TGCAGCGTAACAGACTGGAGCACTGAAGCTTTCTTT
CSVTDWSTEAFF
>TRBV7-2|TRBJ2-5|TRBD2|NA
TGTGCCAGCAGCTTAGGACTAGCGGTTTCCGAGGACCAGTACTTC
CASSLGLAVSEDQYF
>TRBV5-1|TRBJ2-1|TRBD2|NA
TGCGCCAGCATTACGGGACTAGCGGGATACAATGAGCAGTTCTTC
CASITGLAGYNEQFF
>TRBV5-1|TRBJ2-1|TRBD2|NA
TGCGCCAGCAGCGCGGGACTAGCTGGCAATGAGCAGTTCTTC
CASSAGLAGNEQFF
>TRBV10-1|TRBJ2-6|NA|few
TGCGCCAGCAGTACGATAGCACAAAGTCGGGCCAACGTCCTGACTTTC
CASSTIAQSRANVLTF
>TRBV29-1|TRBJ2-5|NA|NA
TGCAGCGTCCGCCCCGCGGGGCTACAAGAGACCCAGTACTTC
CSVRPAGLQETQYF
>TRBV7-2|TRBJ1-5|NA|NA
TGTGCCAGCAGCAGGGACGGCGATAGCAATCAGCCCCAGCATTTT
CASSRDGDSNQPQHF
>TRBV7-3|TRBJ2-7|NA|NA
TGTGCCAGCAGTCCAGGGGACGGTTTTTACGAGCAGTACTTC
CASSPGDGFYEQYF
>TRBV7-3|TRBJ2-3|TRBD1|NA
TGTGCCAGCAGCACGACAGGGAGTACAGATACGCAGTATTTT
CASSTTGSTDTQYF
>TRBV7-9|TRBJ2-3|NA|NA
TGTGCCAGCAGCTCTTCAGGGTTCGGGGATACGCAGTATTTT
CASSSSGFGDTQYF
>TRBV7-9|TRBJ2-5|NA|NA
TGTGCCAGCAGCTTATCTGAGGTACCGGGGACCCAGTACTTC
CASSLSEVPGTQYF
>TRBV5-4|TRBJ2-7|NA|NA
TGTGCCAGCAGCGGGACAAGCTCCTACGAGCAGTACTTC
CASSGTSSYEQYF
>TRBV4-3|TRBJ1-3|NA|few
TGCGCCAGCAGCCAAGTACAGGGAAACACCATATATTTT
CASSQVQGNTIYF
>TRBV25-1|TRBJ1-5|NA|NA
TGTGCCAGCAGTGAGGACAGAGGCAATCAGCCCCAGCATTTT
CASSEDRGNQPQHF
>TRBV28|TRBJ1-2|NA|NA
TGTGCCAGCAGTTTTCCCCCGGCGGGATATGGCTACACCTTC
CASSFPPAGYGYTF
>TRBV5-1|TRBJ2-7|NA|NA
TGCGCCAGCAGCTTGGGGGACACTACCTACGAGCAGTACTTC
CASSLGDTTYEQYF
>TRBV5-1|TRBJ2-2|NA|NA
TGCGCCAGCAGTGGGGCGCAGACCGACACCGGGGAGCTGTTTTTT
CASSGAQTDTGELFF
>TRBV2|TRBJ2-7|NA|NA
TGTGCCAGCAGTGGGGACGGTGGGCCAAACTACGAGCAGTACTTC
CASSGDGGPNYEQYF
>TRBV7-3|TRBJ2-6|NA|NA
TGTGCCAGCAGCTTAACGGGACAAATTCTATCTGGGGCCAACGTCCTGACTTTC
CASSLTGQILSGANVLTF
>TRBV27|TRBJ2-7|NA|NA
TGTGCCAGCAGTCGCGGTTTCGCCTACGAGCAGTACTTC
CASSRGFAYEQYF